Shown below are 18 T cell receptor beta chains from a single sample sequenced in a study of blood T cell repertoires in COVID-19. The data were produced by immunoSEQ multiplex PCR, yet TCRdb's version contains in-frame clones alone and is incomplete. In the table there are about 400,000 clones, over 75% of which are singletons. The source material was PBMCs or T cells enriched from blood (not recorded which). The source is a woman aged 40 to 50 with acute COVID-19.

J is TRBJ2-1 and V is TRBV5-5; 15 bases are a match to TRBD2. The CDR3 consists of 13 residues. Germline values: CDR1 SGHKS, CDR2 YYEKEE (reference sequence). Germline trimming cut 4 bases from V and 13 bases from J; bases unmatched to any gene: 3. For the CDR3, the DNA is TGTGCCAGCAGCCAGGGACTAGCGGGGGGACAGTTCTTC. As protein: CASSQGLAGGQFF. The full variable domain, completed using reference TRBV5-5 and TRBJ2-1, is DAGVTQSPTHLIKTRGQQVTLRCSPISGHKSVSWYQQVLGQGPQFIFQYYEKEERGRGNFPDRFSARQFPNYSSELNVNALLLGDSALYLCASSQGLAGGQFFGPGTRLTVL.

The chain recombines TRBV2 with TRBJ1-4; possible D gene TRBD1, 5 bases. There are 14 residues in the CDR3. Germline CDR1 and CDR2: SNHLY and FYNNEI. V gave up 5 bases and J gave up 4 bases, with 11 bases separating them. The CDR3 reads CASSPGSNNEKLFF. The DNA for the CDR3 is TGTGCCAGCAGTCCAGGGTCGAATAATGAAAAACTGTTTTTT.

This clone was recorded a few times. This chain connects TRBV28 to TRBJ2-7, with D maybe TRBD2 (6 bases). V lost 6 bases, J lost 6 bases, and 15 bases lay in between. Germline V CDR1 and CDR2: MDHEN, SYDVKM. The CDR3 runs 13 residues. CDR3: CASRGGPRLEQYF. The CDR3 coding sequence is TGTGCCAGCAGGGGGGGACCTCGTCTCGAGCAGTACTTC.

This clone is a singleton in its sample. V usage is TRBV7-9 and J usage is TRBJ2-7, with TRBD1 matching 7 bases. The germline gives CDR1 SEHNR, CDR2 FQNEAQ (reference sequence). Unmatched junction bases numbered 8, after V lost 3 bases and J lost 3 bases. CDR3 length: 15 residues. CDR3 sequence (DNA): TGTGCCAGCAGCTTGTTTGGACGGGACAGCTACGAGCAGTACTTC. It yields the protein CASSLFGRDSYEQYF.

This rearrangement joins TRBV19 to TRBJ1-2, with a weak D call TRBD1 (5 bases). The CDR3 length is 12 residues. With 11 bases removed from V and 4 bases from J, the gap between germline ends came to 14 bases. Per germline, CDR1 LNHDA and CDR2 SQIVND (reference sequence). For the CDR3, the DNA is TGTGCCTCCTCGACAGCTCTCTATGGCTACACCTTC. Translating gives CASSTALYGYTF. The entire variable domain, with the rest obtained from reference TRBV19 and TRBJ1-2, is as follows: DGGITQSPKYLFRKEGQNVTLSCEQNLNHDAMYWYRQDPGQGLRLIYYSQIVNDFQKGDIAEGYSVSREKKESFPLTVTSAQKNPTAFYLCASSTALYGYTFGSGTRLTVV.

The V call is TRBV11-3, the J call TRBJ2-2; TRBD2 agrees at 10 bases. CDR3 length: 18 amino acids. In germline, CDR1 is SGHNT, CDR2 YENEEA. The V segment lost 5 bases and the J segment 3 bases; nucleotides outside the gene matches: 12. The CDR3 loop reads CASSRVKAGGLDTGELFF. CDR3 in DNA: TGTGCCAGCAGCCGAGTGAAAGCGGGGGGGCTGGACACCGGGGAGCTGTTTTTT.

V is TRBV19 and J is TRBJ1-1, with D maybe TRBD1 (5 bases). Germline V lookup: CDR1 LNHDA, CDR2 SQIVND (reference sequence). The length of the CDR3 is 14 residues. V was shortened by 5 bases and J by 1 base, with 11 bases between the two germline ends. CDR3 in amino acids: CASSPDRRNTEAFF. The CDR3 DNA sequence: TGTGCCAGTAGTCCCGACAGAAGGAACACTGAAGCTTTCTTT.

This chain connects TRBV2 to TRBJ1-6, with D possibly being TRBD1 (5 bases). Trimming took off 7 bases at V and 9 bases at J, with 13 bases between the two ends. The CDR3 is made up of 13 amino acids. Looked up from germline, CDR1 is SNHLY and CDR2 is FYNNEI. CDR3 region: CASIEGVGSPLHF. In DNA form, the CDR3 reads TGTGCCAGCATAGAAGGGGTCGGTTCACCCCTCCACTTT.

The V call is TRBV7-6, the J call TRBJ2-5, with 8 bases aligning to TRBD1. J gave up 5 bases and V 1 base, and 6 bases lay outside the gene matches. The germline V gene encodes CDR1 SGHVS and CDR2 FNYEAQ. The CDR3 totals 15 residues. CDR3 loop: CASSLGDRNQETQYF. The CDR3 DNA is TGTGCCAGCAGCTTAGGGGACAGGAATCAGGAGACCCAGTACTTC. The full variable domain, rest sourced from reference TRBV7-6 and TRBJ2-5, is GAGVSQSPRYKVTKRGQDVALRCDPISGHVSLYWYRQALGQGPEFLTYFNYEAQQDKSGLPNDRFSAERPEGSISTLTIQRTEQRDSAMYRCASSLGDRNQETQYFGPGTRLLVL.

This sequence joins TRBV9 and TRBJ2-3; possibly TRBD2 for D (6 bases). The CDR3 sequence is 15 residues long. Germline V gives CDR1 SGDLS, CDR2 YYNGEE. Trimming cost V 1 base and J 3 bases, with 12 bases left between them. The CDR3 DNA is TGTGCCAGCAGCGTATACGGGGGAGAGACAGATACGCAGTATTTT. Protein: CASSVYGGETDTQYF.

In its sample, this clone was seen once. V gene TRBV30 combines with J gene TRBJ2-7; D unresolved. CDR3 size: 12 residues. Looked up from germline, CDR1 is GTSNPN and CDR2 is SVGIG (reference sequence). Trimming cost V 0 bases and J 4 bases, with 7 bases left between them. In DNA, the CDR3 is TGTGCCTGGAGTGTACACCCTTACGAGCAGTACTTC. Translating gives CAWSVHPYEQYF.

V gene TRBV19 combines with J gene TRBJ2-3; D is undetermined. The CDR3 loop spans 14 amino acids. The ends were cut back, 1 base at V and 5 bases at J, with 10 bases in the middle. Germline CDR1 reads LNHDA; CDR2 reads SQIVND (reference sequence). CDR3 region: CASSIGYAGDTQYF. CDR3 nucleotide sequence: TGTGCCAGTAGTATAGGGTACGCCGGAGATACGCAGTATTTT.

The rearrangement joins TRBV3-1 (or the pseudogene TRBV3-2) to TRBJ1-5, with D perhaps TRBD1 (6 bases). The CDR3 loop spans 14 amino acids. CDR1 is LGHDT, CDR2 YNNKEL, per germline (reference sequence). V shed 5 bases and J shed 3 bases, with 11 bases lying between them. The DNA of the CDR3 is TGTGCCAGCAGCGGTCAGGGGTTCAATCAGCCCCAGCATTTT. It codes for CASSGQGFNQPQHF.

The chain carries TRBV12-5 and TRBJ1-2; D perhaps matches TRBD1 (5 bases). V was clipped by 0 bases and J by 3 bases, with 14 bases between them. CDR3 length equals 16 residues. Germline V gene sequence: CDR1 LGHNT, CDR2 FRNRAP. For the CDR3, the DNA is TGTGCTAGTGGTTTGGTACGGAGCAGGGAGGACTATGGCTACACCTTC. Translation: CASGLVRSREDYGYTF.

The J gene is TRBJ2-1, the V gene TRBV11-3, with TRBD2 matching 13 bases. The CDR3 runs to 15 residues. Germline V gives CDR1 SGHNT, CDR2 YENEEA. The J segment lost 8 bases and the V segment lost 5 bases, leaving 6 bases of the junction unmatched. In DNA form, the CDR3 reads TGTGCCAGCAGCGCGGGACTAGCGGGAAACTATGAGCAGTTCTTC. It is translated as CASSAGLAGNYEQFF. Together with reference TRBV11-3 and TRBJ2-1, the CDR3 gives the full variable domain: EAGVVQSPRYKIIEKKQPVAFWCNPISGHNTLYWYLQNLGQGPELLIRYENEEAVDDSQLPKDRFSAERLKGVDSTLKIQPAELGDSAVYLCASSAGLAGNYEQFFGPGTRLTVL.

The chain links TRBV29-1 to TRBJ1-1; TRBD1 is a possible D gene (5 bases). The CDR3 is 12 amino acids. V shed 4 bases and J shed 7 bases, with 13 bases lying between them. CDR1 and CDR2 from the germline V gene are SQVTM and ANQGSEA. The DNA of the CDR3 is TGCAGCGTTGTTCCGGGGGGTGGTGAAGCTTTCTTT. Its translation: CSVVPGGGEAFF. Based on the CDR3 plus reference TRBV29-1 and TRBJ1-1, the full variable domain is SAVISQKPSRDICQRGTSLTIQCQVDSQVTMMFWYRQQPGQSLTLIATANQGSEATYESGFVIDKFPISRPNLTFSTLTVSNMSPEDSSIYLCSVVPGGGEAFFGQGTRLTVV.

The chain is built from TRBV6-5 and TRBJ1-1; weak D call: TRBD1 (6 bases). The CDR3 consists of 13 residues. Germline values: CDR1 MNHEY, CDR2 SVGAGI. V was shortened by 8 bases and J by 6 bases, with 16 bases between the two germline ends. CDR3 DNA sequence: TGTGCCAGCGGGAGGGGGAGATTCGCTGAAGCTTTCTTT. Amino acids: CASGRGRFAEAFF.

This clone came up once. The genes are TRBV5-1 and TRBJ2-3; 16 bases line up with TRBD2. The ends lost 4 bases at V and 3 bases at J; junction bases unmatched: 8. CDR3 length: 18 residues. The germline gives CDR1 SGHRS, CDR2 YFSETQ. CDR3 nucleotide sequence: TGCGCCAGCAGCCGCACCGGGACTAGCGGGGGGGCTACAGATACGCAGTATTTT. It is translated as CASSRTGTSGGATDTQYF.